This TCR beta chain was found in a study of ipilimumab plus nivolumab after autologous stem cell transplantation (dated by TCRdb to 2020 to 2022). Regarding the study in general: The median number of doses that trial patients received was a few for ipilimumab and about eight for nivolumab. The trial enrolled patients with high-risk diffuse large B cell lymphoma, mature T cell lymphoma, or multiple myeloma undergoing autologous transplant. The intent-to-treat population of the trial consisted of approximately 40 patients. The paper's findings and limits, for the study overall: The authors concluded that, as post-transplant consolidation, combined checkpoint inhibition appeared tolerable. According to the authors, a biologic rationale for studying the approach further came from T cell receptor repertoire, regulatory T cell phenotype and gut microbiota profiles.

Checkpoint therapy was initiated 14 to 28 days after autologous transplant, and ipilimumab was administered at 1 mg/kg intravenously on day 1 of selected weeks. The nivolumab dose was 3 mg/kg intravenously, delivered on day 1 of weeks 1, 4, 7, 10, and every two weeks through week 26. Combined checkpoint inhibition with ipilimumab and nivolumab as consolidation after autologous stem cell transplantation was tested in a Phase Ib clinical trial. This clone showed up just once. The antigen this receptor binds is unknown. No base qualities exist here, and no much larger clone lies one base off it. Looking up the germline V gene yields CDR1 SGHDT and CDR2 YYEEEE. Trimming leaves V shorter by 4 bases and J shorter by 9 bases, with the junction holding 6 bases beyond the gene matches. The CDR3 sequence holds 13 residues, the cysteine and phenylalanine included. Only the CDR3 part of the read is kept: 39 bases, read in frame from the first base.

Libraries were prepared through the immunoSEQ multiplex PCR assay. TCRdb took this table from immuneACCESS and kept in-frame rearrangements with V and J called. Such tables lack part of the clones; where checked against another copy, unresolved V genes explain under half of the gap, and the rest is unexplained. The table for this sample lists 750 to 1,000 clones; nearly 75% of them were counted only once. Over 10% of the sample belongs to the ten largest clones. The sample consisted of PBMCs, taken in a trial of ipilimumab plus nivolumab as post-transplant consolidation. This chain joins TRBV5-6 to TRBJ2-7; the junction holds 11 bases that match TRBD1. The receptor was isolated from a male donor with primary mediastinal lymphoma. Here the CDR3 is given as CASSGDRGAGQYF. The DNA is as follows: TGTGCCAGCAGCGGGGACAGGGGGGCTGGGCAGTACTTC.